Presented here are 18 T cell receptor beta chains from one specimen sequenced in a study of shared clonotypes between healthy human individuals. Libraries were prepared by immunoSEQ multiplex PCR; TCRdb keeps only in-frame clonotypes and omits some of them. This sample carries 2,100,000 or so clones, about 94% of them seen once, and the ten largest clones take roughly 0.13%. The sequencing sample was made of naive CD4+ T cells sorted from blood. Subset noted: CD45RA+ positively selected. Source of these receptors: a man younger than 35 in good health.

The rearrangement uses TRBV13 and TRBJ2-3; TRBD2 matches at 8 bases. With V trimmed by 9 bases and J by 9 bases, 8 bases remained unmatched. Germline V lookup: CDR1 PRHDT, CDR2 FYEKMQ (reference sequence). This CDR3 comprises 12 residues. CDR3 residues: CASPGGTVTQYF. CDR3 sequence (DNA): TGTGCCAGTCCGGGGGGGACCGTGACGCAGTATTTT. The full variable domain, completed using reference TRBV13 and TRBJ2-3, is AAGVIQSPRHLIKEKRETATLKCYPIPRHDTVYWYQQGPGQDPQFLISFYEKMQSDKGSIPDRFSAQQFSDYHSELNMSSLELGDSALYFCASPGGTVTQYFGPGTRLTVL.

This chain uses TRBV4-1 with TRBJ2-1; D may be TRBD1 (6 bases). Germline loops: CDR1 MGHRA, CDR2 YSYEKL. CDR3 length equals 18 residues. V shed 0 bases and J shed 5 bases, with 20 bases lying between them. DNA of the CDR3: TGCGCCAGCAGCCAAGATCAAATTGGGGGCATTACTAACAATGAGCAGTTCTTC. Translated: CASSQDQIGGITNNEQFF.

V is TRBV10-3 and J is TRBJ1-2; TRBD1 might be the D (5 bases). The CDR3 loop spans 14 amino acids. With 4 bases removed from V and 5 bases from J, the gap between germline ends came to 14 bases. Germline CDR1 ENHRY, CDR2 SYGVKD. The CDR3 coding sequence is TGTGCCATCAGTGCGGTTCAGGGTCCGTATGGCTACACCTTC. Translating it yields CAISAVQGPYGYTF.

The gene calls are TRBV20-1 and TRBJ2-7, with 9 nucleotides matching TRBD1. The germline gives CDR1 DFQATT, CDR2 SNEGSKA (reference sequence). The CDR3 covers 11 residues. The CDR3 bases are TGCGCGGGACAGGGACTTTACGAGCAGTACTTC. Protein product: CAGQGLYEQYF.

This clone was seen just once. The V call is TRBV28, the J call TRBJ1-1; 8 bases agree with TRBD1. The junction had 12 bases not matched to a gene; V was cut back by 5 bases and J by 10 bases. The length of the CDR3 is 14 residues. Germline-derived CDR1 and CDR2 are MDHEN and SYDVKM. CDR3 loop: CASSESRTGSAAFF. The CDR3 nucleotides are TGTGCCAGCAGTGAATCGCGGACAGGGTCTGCAGCTTTCTTT.

The V gene is TRBV10-3, the J gene TRBJ1-6, with D maybe TRBD1 (6 bases). The germline V and J ends were trimmed by 10 bases and 9 bases, with 16 bases remaining between them. Germline V gives CDR1 ENHRY, CDR2 SYGVKD. The CDR3 extends over 13 amino acids. CDR3: CATGSGARSPLHF. The CDR3 DNA is TGTGCCACCGGGTCAGGGGCTCGTTCACCCCTCCACTTT.

This chain joins TRBV29-1 and TRBJ1-2; weak D call: TRBD1 (5 bases). Trimming removed 5 bases at V and 4 bases at J, with 8 bases between. The germline gives CDR1 SQVTM, CDR2 ANQGSEA. The CDR3 extends over 11 amino acids. CDR3 nucleotides: TGCAGCGTTTGGGGGACCTATGGCTACACCTTC. Protein product: CSVWGTYGYTF.

The rearrangement links TRBV4-1 to TRBJ2-7, with TRBD1 identical over 9 bases. Unmatched junction bases numbered 4, after V lost 1 base and J lost 3 bases. The CDR3 has 15 residues. CDR1 and CDR2 (germline): MGHRA, YSYEKL. The CDR3: CASSQGWDRVYEQYF. DNA for the CDR3: TGCGCCAGCAGCCAAGGTTGGGACAGGGTCTACGAGCAGTACTTC.

The rearrangement links TRBV5-1 to TRBJ1-1, with 8 bases that match TRBD1. The CDR3 is 15 amino acids. V was clipped by 4 bases and J by 1 base; unmatched bases: 6. The germline V gene encodes CDR1 SGHRS and CDR2 YFSETQ. CDR3 loop: CASSGAGTGNTEAFF. The CDR3, as DNA: TGCGCCAGCAGCGGCGCCGGGACAGGGAACACTGAAGCTTTCTTT. The whole variable domain, filled in from reference TRBV5-1 and TRBJ1-1, reads KAGVTQTPRYLIKTRGQQVTLSCSPISGHRSVSWYQQTPGQGLQFLFEYFSETQRNKGNFPGRFSGRQFSNSRSEMNVSTLELGDSALYLCASSGAGTGNTEAFFGQGTRLTVV.

The V gene is TRBV6-4, the J gene TRBJ2-1, with TRBD2 identical over 12 bases. CDR3 length: 17 amino acids. V shed 3 bases and J 6 bases; nucleotides not matched to a gene: 9. Germline V gives CDR1 MRHNA, CDR2 SNTAGT. The CDR3 sequence is CASSEGFGLAGLNEQFF. The CDR3 DNA reads TGTGCCAGCAGTGAGGGTTTCGGACTAGCGGGACTCAATGAGCAGTTCTTC.

The chain is built from TRBV5-1 and TRBJ2-5; the D gene is possibly TRBD1 (5 bases). CDR3 size: 14 residues. From germline, CDR1 is SGHRS and CDR2 YFSETQ. V lost 3 bases, J lost 2 bases, and 11 bases lay in between. The CDR3 DNA reads as TGCGCCAGCAGCTCGGCGACAGCTCAAGAGACCCAGTACTTC. This translates into CASSSATAQETQYF.

CDR3 bases: TGCGCCAGCAGCTTGGTCGGGGCGCGAAGTGAAAAACTGTTTTTT. This codes for CASSLVGARSEKLFF. The V call is TRBV5-1, the J call TRBJ1-4; maybe TRBD1 (5 bases). This CDR3 comprises 15 residues. V shed 0 bases and J shed 7 bases, with 13 bases lying between them. Germline-derived CDR1 and CDR2 are SGHRS and YFSETQ.

The rearrangement joins TRBV7-6 to TRBJ2-1; tentative D call: TRBD2 (6 bases). Germline lookup yields CDR1 SGHVS and CDR2 FNYEAQ. The CDR3 length is 15 residues. V was shortened by 5 bases and J by 8 bases, with 19 bases between the two germline ends. CDR3 nucleotides: TGTGCCAGCAGCACCTCTGGCGGGCGGAGGGATGAGCAGTTCTTC. Encoded protein: CASSTSGGRRDEQFF.

This clone showed up just once. The rearrangement joins TRBV7-9 to TRBJ2-7; D not certain. The V gene's germline CDR1 is SEHNR and CDR2 FQNEAQ (reference sequence). CDR3 length: 10 residues. The ends were cut back, 5 bases at V and 4 bases at J, with 3 bases in the middle. The chain's CDR3 is CASSQYEQYF. CDR3 sequence (DNA): TGTGCCAGCAGCCAGTACGAGCAGTACTTC.

Notes on this clone: The sample contains more than one DNA sequence encoding this CDR3. CDR3 DNA: TGTGCCAGTTCGACAGGGTCCTACGAGCAGTACTTC. This sequence encodes CASSTGSYEQYF. The chain has TRBV28 and TRBJ2-7, with 7 nucleotides matching TRBD1. The CDR3 sequence is 12 residues long. Per the germline V gene, CDR1 is MDHEN and CDR2 is SYDVKM. V lost 9 bases, J lost 1 base, and 3 bases stayed unmatched.

The chain has TRBV10-3 and TRBJ2-7, with no clear D. V lost 2 bases and J 0 bases, leaving 14 bases between the germline ends. The germline V gene encodes CDR1 ENHRY and CDR2 SYGVKD. This CDR3 spans 16 amino acids. DNA of the CDR3: TGTGCCATCAGTGAGAAACTGGTCGTGGACTCCTACGAGCAGTACTTC. This gives the protein CAISEKLVVDSYEQYF.

The chain employs TRBV10-2 and TRBJ2-5; unclear D gene. Near its end, the DNA agrees better with TRBJ2-7, so the J call may be wrong. This CDR3 is 13 amino acids long. Per the germline V gene, CDR1 is WSHSY and CDR2 is SAAADI. CDR3: CASSDRIFYEQYF. Written as DNA, the CDR3 is TGCGCCAGCAGTGACAGGATATTCTACGAGCAGTACTTC.

The chain is built from TRBV19 and TRBJ2-5; perhaps TRBD2 as D (6 bases). Germline V gene lookup returns CDR1 LNHDA and CDR2 SQIVND (reference sequence). CDR3 length equals 14 residues. V shed 3 bases and J shed 0 bases, with 8 bases lying between them. The CDR3 region has the DNA TGTGCCAGTAGTATGTGGAGGGACCAAGAGACCCAGTACTTC. This gives the protein CASSMWRDQETQYF. Variable domain in full (rest from reference TRBV19 and TRBJ2-5): DGGITQSPKYLFRKEGQNVTLSCEQNLNHDAMYWYRQDPGQGLRLIYYSQIVNDFQKGDIAEGYSVSREKKESFPLTVTSAQKNPTAFYLCASSMWRDQETQYFGPGTRLLVL.